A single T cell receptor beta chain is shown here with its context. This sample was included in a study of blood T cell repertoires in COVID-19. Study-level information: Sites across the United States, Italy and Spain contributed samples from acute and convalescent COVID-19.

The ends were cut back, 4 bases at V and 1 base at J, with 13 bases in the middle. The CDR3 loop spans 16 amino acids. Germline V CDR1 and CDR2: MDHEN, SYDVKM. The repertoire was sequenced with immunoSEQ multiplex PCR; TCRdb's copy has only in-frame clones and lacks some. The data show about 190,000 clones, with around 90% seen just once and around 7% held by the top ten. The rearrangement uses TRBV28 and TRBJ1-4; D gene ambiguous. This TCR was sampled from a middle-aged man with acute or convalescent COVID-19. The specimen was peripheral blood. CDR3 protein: CASSSLGRVTNEKLFF. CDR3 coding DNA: TGTGCCAGCAGTTCGTTGGGGAGGGTAACTAATGAAAAACTGTTTTTT.